This entry lists 9 T cell receptor beta chains sequenced from one sample in a study of OX40 agonist ivuxolimab in advanced cancers. Measured with immunoSEQ multiplex PCR; TCRdb has only the in-frame clones, and not every one. The data contain 85,000 to 95,000 clones, 89% of them singletons. Specimen: CD4+ or CD8+ T cells sorted from blood, collected in a trial of the OX40 agonist ivuxolimab. Source of these receptors: an adult with an advanced solid tumor such as melanoma, head and neck, liver or kidney cancer.

V is TRBV7-2 and J is TRBJ2-5, with unresolved D. The V and J ends lost 0 bases and 0 bases respectively, with 5 bases between them. The V gene's germline CDR1 is SGHTA and CDR2 FQGNSA. The CDR3 consists of 14 residues. CDR3 DNA sequence: TGTGCCAGCAGCTTAGCGAGGTACCAAGAGACCCAGTACTTC. It specifies CASSLARYQETQYF.

This sequence joins TRBV6-1 and TRBJ2-5; a weak D match, TRBD1 (6 bases). The CDR3 has 12 amino acids. The V gene's germline CDR1 is MNHNS and CDR2 SASEGT. Between the trimmed V and J ends, which lost 8 bases and 4 bases, there was a span of 11 bases. The CDR3 region is CASVQGRETQYF. The CDR3, as DNA: TGTGCCAGCGTTCAGGGGAGAGAGACCCAGTACTTC.

This clone has a single count. The rearrangement uses TRBV7-2 and TRBJ2-1; TRBD1 agrees at 9 bases. Per germline, CDR1 SGHTA and CDR2 FQGNSA. J was trimmed by 6 bases and V by 1 base; bases with no gene match: 4. The CDR3 runs 15 residues. The CDR3 bases are TGTGCCAGCAGCTTAGACAGGGGGCTTTCCAATGAGCAGTTCTTC. It translates to CASSLDRGLSNEQFF.

This clone was recorded only once. The chain joins TRBV7-3 to TRBJ1-1, with 9 bases fitting TRBD1. CDR1 is SGHTA, CDR2 FQGTGA, per germline. V trimming: 5 bases; J trimming: 5 bases; junction bases outside the gene matches: 6. The length of the CDR3 is 14 residues. The CDR3 region is CASSAQGADTEAFF. CDR3 nucleotides: TGTGCCAGCAGCGCACAGGGGGCGGATACTGAAGCTTTCTTT. The whole variable domain, filled in from reference TRBV7-3 and TRBJ1-1, reads GAGVSQTPSNKVTEKGKYVELRCDPISGHTALYWYRQSLGQGPEFLIYFQGTGAADDSGLPNDRFFAVRPEGSVSTLKIQRTERGDSAVYLCASSAQGADTEAFFGQGTRLTVV.

This clone has just one count. The chain recombines TRBV9 with TRBJ2-5, with TRBD2 identical over 10 bases. The CDR3 extends over 15 amino acids. Trimming removed 3 bases from V and 5 bases from J; junction bases left unmatched: 7. Germline CDR1 is SGDLS and CDR2 is YYNGEE. The DNA for the CDR3 is TGTGCCAGCAGCGGAAGCGGGGGGGCCGGGGAGACCCAGTACTTC. Translation gives CASSGSGGAGETQYF.

V usage is TRBV9 and J usage is TRBJ2-7; no clear D. Trimming took off 3 bases at V and 0 bases at J, with 10 bases between the two ends. The CDR3 consists of 14 residues. Germline V lookup: CDR1 SGDLS, CDR2 YYNGEE. This CDR3 is CASSETDISYEQYF. CDR3 DNA: TGTGCCAGCAGCGAAACAGATATCTCCTACGAGCAGTACTTC.

The chain couples TRBV10-3 to TRBJ2-7, with D possibly matching TRBD2 (6 bases). The germline CDR1 and CDR2 sequences are ENHRY and SYGVKD. This CDR3 is 14 amino acids long. V was clipped by 4 bases and J by 0 bases, with 10 bases between them. The CDR3 is CAISVERVSYEQYF. The CDR3 DNA reads as TGTGCCATCAGTGTGGAGCGGGTCTCCTACGAGCAGTACTTC.

J is TRBJ2-7 and V is TRBV20-1; D not resolved. The CDR3 runs 10 residues. CDR1 is DFQATT and CDR2 is SNEGSKA in the germline V gene (reference sequence). The germline V and J ends were trimmed by 6 bases and 2 bases, with 5 bases remaining between them. The DNA for the CDR3 is TGCAGTGCGGCGGCCTACGAGCAGTACTTC. Protein: CSAAAYEQYF.

This clone was observed a few times. This sequence joins TRBV19 and TRBJ2-7; TRBD1 agrees at 7 bases. V was pared by 4 bases and J by 0 bases, with 3 bases of the junction left unmatched. The CDR3 runs to 14 residues. CDR1 LNHDA and CDR2 SQIVND come from the germline V gene (reference sequence). CDR3 loop: CASSSTGASYEQYF. DNA for the CDR3: TGTGCCAGTAGTAGTACAGGGGCCTCCTACGAGCAGTACTTC.